A single sample is the source of the 7 T cell receptor beta chains below, sequenced in a study of early T cells in non-severe SARS-CoV-2 infection. One entry per CDR3 protein results from TCRdb running MiXCR on the 5' RACE reads. The sample records some 64,000 distinct CDR3 sequences, 9% to 10% being singletons. This sample comprised whole blood, obtained at baseline. Every receptor here comes from an adult who was a healthcare worker with PCR-confirmed SARS-CoV-2 infection or an uninfected control (not recorded which).

This clonotype was seen many times. The chain has TRBV6-6 and TRBJ2-7; 9 nucleotides line up with TRBD1. CDR1 is MNHNY and CDR2 is SVGAGI in the germline V gene (reference sequence). This CDR3 spans 14 amino acids. J gave up 7 bases and V 1 base, and 5 bases lay outside the gene matches. The CDR3 nucleotides read TGTGCCAGCAGTTACTTCGGACAGGGGTGGGAGCAGTACTTC. Protein sequence: CASSYFGQGWEQYF.

This clonotype was recorded a few times. The rearrangement links TRBV5-1 to TRBJ2-7; no definite D call. V was trimmed by 7 bases and J by 2 bases, leaving 10 bases between them. The germline CDR1 and CDR2 sequences are SGHRS and YFSETQ. The CDR3 has 12 amino acids. The CDR3 DNA is TGCGCCAGCTTGGATCATCCCTACGAGCAGTACTTC. Translation gives CASLDHPYEQYF.

This clonotype was seen more than once but under ten times. V and J are TRBV27 and TRBJ2-6; the match to TRBD2 covers 11 bases. This CDR3 region has 17 residues. Germline loops: CDR1 MNHEY, CDR2 SMNVEV (reference sequence). The trim removed 6 bases at V and 2 bases at J, leaving 6 bases unmatched. Here the CDR3 DNA reads TGTGCCAGCAGACTAGCGGGAGAGGCACCTGGGGCCAACGTCCTGACTTTC. Translation gives CASRLAGEAPGANVLTF.

This clonotype showed up just a few times. The chain carries TRBV4-3 and TRBJ2-2; D possibly matches TRBD1 or TRBD2 (5 bases each). CDR3 length: 17 amino acids. The V end was cut by 3 bases, the J end by 3 bases, with 17 bases between. Germline-derived CDR1 and CDR2 are LGHNA and YSLEER. In DNA, the CDR3 is TGCGCCAGCAGCCAGGGGACCCTTGGCGCGGACACCGGGGAGCTGTTTTTT. It is translated as CASSQGTLGADTGELFF.

The genes are TRBV7-9 and TRBJ1-6; D remains ambiguous. With 4 bases removed from V and 7 bases from J, the gap between germline ends came to 11 bases. The CDR3 is 14 residues long. The germline V gene encodes CDR1 SEHNR and CDR2 FQNEAQ (reference sequence). The CDR3 DNA is TGTGCCAGCAGCTCCCTCCTGACCAATTCACCCCTCCACTTT. It yields the protein CASSSLLTNSPLHF.

CDR3 in amino acids: CASSSGINGYTF. CDR3 coding DNA: TGTGCCAGCAGTTCAGGGATTAATGGCTACACCTTC. The gene calls are TRBV28 and TRBJ1-2; D might be TRBD1 (5 bases). The CDR3 has 12 amino acids. Germline CDR1 and CDR2: MDHEN and SYDVKM. V lost 4 bases and J 6 bases, leaving 9 bases between the germline ends.

The V gene is TRBV20-1, the J gene TRBJ1-6; D is uncertain. The V gene lost 2 bases and the J gene lost 10 bases, with 12 bases spanning the gap. This CDR3 has 13 amino acids. Germline CDR1 is DFQATT and CDR2 is SNEGSKA (reference sequence). CDR3 loop: CSARLIAGSPLHF. The CDR3 DNA sequence: TGCAGTGCTAGATTAATAGCGGGGTCACCCCTCCACTTT.